Given below is one T cell receptor (beta chain) in context. Its antigen remains unidentified. This sample was taken from a study of T-cell memory formation after mild COVID-19. Overall study results and limits: The CD4+ clones that contracted clustered mainly within CM and EM, and the CD8+ clones concentrated in EMRA. Pre-infection memory carried some responding clones, suggesting that cross-reactive memory joined.

One entry per CDR3 protein, called by TCRdb with MiXCR from the 5' RACE reads. This sample has roughly 450,000 distinct CDR3 sequences, with roughly 18% found just once. This TCR was recovered from an adult woman who had mild COVID-19 (a few samples of this study predate the infection). Cell type and time point are not known. The sequenced material came from PBMCs or a T cell subset sorted from them (not recorded which).

The CDR3 DNA sequence: TGTGCCAGCTCACAAATTCCGGGACAGCCTAGGGATGGCTACACCTTC. Its translation: CASSQIPGQPRDGYTF. This chain uses TRBV18 with TRBJ1-2, with 7 bases that match TRBD1. Germline CDR1 is KGHSH and CDR2 is LQKENI. With 4 bases clipped from V and 6 bases from J, the junction kept 14 bases outside the gene matches. The CDR3 extends over 16 amino acids.